This T cell receptor (beta chain) was sequenced for a study of regulatory dendritic cells for organ transplantation. Study conclusions and caveats: Alloreactive memory CD8+ T cell pools varied considerably between individuals. Memory CD8+ clonal expansion seemed more limited with regulatory than mature dendritic cells. Memory T cells were less diverse than naive, with memory CD8+ most oligoclonal.

FACS sorted CD4+ or CD8+ T cells into CD45RA+ naive and CD45RO+ memory. The V end lost 4 bases, the J end lost 2 bases, and 12 bases lay between the germline ends. This CDR3 has 16 amino acids. CDR1 and CDR2 (germline): LNHDA, SQIVND (reference sequence). The repertoire was sequenced with immunoSEQ multiplex PCR; TCRdb's copy has only in-frame clones and lacks some. This table holds 9,000 to 13,000 clones, more than 55% found once. Comment on this clone: The antigen remains undetermined.

The chain employs TRBV19 and TRBJ2-6; perhaps TRBD1 as D (5 bases). The sample was memory CD8+ T cells from blood. Documented subset: CD45RO+ memory T cells. The TCR was taken from a human donor in good health. The CDR3 DNA reads as TGTGCCAGTAGTACGCATCAGGGAACTGGGGCCAACGTCCTGACTTTC. It is translated as CASSTHQGTGANVLTF. Using reference TRBV19 and TRBJ2-6 for the parts outside the CDR3, the full variable domain is DGGITQSPKYLFRKEGQNVTLSCEQNLNHDAMYWYRQDPGQGLRLIYYSQIVNDFQKGDIAEGYSVSREKKESFPLTVTSAQKNPTAFYLCASSTHQGTGANVLTFGAGSRLTVL.